This T cell receptor beta chain was sequenced during a study of blood T cell repertoires in COVID-19. Study-wide background: Researchers got acute and convalescent COVID-19 samples from the United States, Italy and Spain. PBMCs, B-cell-depleted T cells, or T cells provided the cDNA or gDNA that made up the material.

Germline CDR1 reads MGHRA; CDR2 reads YSYEKL. Trimming removed 4 bases from V and 8 bases from J; junction bases left unmatched: 10. The CDR3 sequence is 14 residues long. Original analysis: From reference gene primer amplification, estimates of nucleated cell counts were derived. TCRdb's copy holds only in-frame clones and misses some; the assay was immunoSEQ multiplex PCR. Clone size and V and J calls were adopted from that table, with D and trimming inferred from the DNA. The table includes roughly 88,000 clones, 65% to 90% detected once. The chain recombines TRBV4-1 with TRBJ1-2; 7 bases map to TRBD1. The sequence was collected from a woman older than 75 with active or convalescent COVID-19. What was sequenced was peripheral blood. As DNA, the CDR3 is TGCGCCAGCAGCCGAGACAGGGACTCCTCCGGCTACACCTTC. Residues: CASSRDRDSSGYTF.